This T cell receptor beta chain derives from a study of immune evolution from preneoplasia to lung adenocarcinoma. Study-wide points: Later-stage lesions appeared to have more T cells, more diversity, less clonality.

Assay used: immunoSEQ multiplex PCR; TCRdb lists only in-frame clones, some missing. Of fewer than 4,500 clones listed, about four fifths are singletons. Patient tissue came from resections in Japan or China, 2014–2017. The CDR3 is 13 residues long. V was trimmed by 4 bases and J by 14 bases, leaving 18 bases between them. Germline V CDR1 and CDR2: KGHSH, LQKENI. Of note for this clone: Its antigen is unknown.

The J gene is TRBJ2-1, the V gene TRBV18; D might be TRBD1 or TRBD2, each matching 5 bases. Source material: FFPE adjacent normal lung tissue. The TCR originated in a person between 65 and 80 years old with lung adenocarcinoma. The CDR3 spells CASSLPGTTEKFF. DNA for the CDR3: TGTGCCAGCTCACTCCCCGGGACCACGGAAAAGTTCTTC.